Below, one TCR beta chain is given with its context. The clone's antigen remains unknown. No base qualities exist here, and no much larger clone lies one base off it. This entry belongs to a study of shared clonotypes between healthy human individuals (dated by TCRdb to the early 2020s). For the study in its entirety: The cohort included three men and two women between 18 and 49 years of age. To estimate repertoire size and how much clonotypes are shared between individuals, the study performed deep sequencing of blood TCR repertoires from about five healthy adults. To increase sequencing depth and limit assay-specific biases, TCR repertoire library preparation and sequencing were carried out by different laboratories using diverse techniques. For each donor, three plates each were used for CD4 naive and CD4 memory, two plates were used for CD8 naive, and one plate was used for CD8 memory. Each donor's leukapheresis produced roughly between roughly 0.85 and 9.5 billion PBMCs. General study outcomes and caveats: Across four donors, 5% to 6% of naive CD4, approximately 3.6% of naive CD8, around 2.1% of memory CD4, and over 0.35% of memory CD8 clonotypes were shared. Higher generation probabilities were observed for clonotypes shared by all four sorted-subset donors than for non-shared clonotypes. Because the study included only a small number of donors, the genetic and exposure-history diversity represented was limited. Pairwise subsampling indicated that sequencing depth was expected to affect the degree of clonotype sharing among donors. Only blood was sampled, and tissue TCR repertoires likely differ from those in blood. Naive subsets generally had larger estimated clonotype richness than memory subsets did. Even with the large sequencing depth, rarefaction of the sorted-subset datasets indicated that sequencing was incomplete.

Using the deep immunoSEQ assay, TCR CDR3 regions were amplified from genomic DNA by multiplex PCR. Extracted genomic DNA from each cell subset was distributed evenly across all wells of several immunoSEQ 96-well plates, and each plate was treated as a replicate. Each replicate PCR for sorted subsets received 150 to 250 ng genomic DNA, equal to about 29,000 T cell genomes. Purified libraries were measured with a Qubit 3.0 fluorometer, size-checked on a Bioanalyzer 2100, and measured again with the KAPA Library Quantification kit. Each immunoSEQ 96-well plate was sequenced on its own single-read 150-cycle Illumina NextSeq 550 flow cell. Under the source paper's analysis protocol: Because the immunoSEQ output held only junctional sequences and lacked quality scores, the filtering could not match the filtering applied to full-length reads. Sequences were annotated with PyIR, a Python wrapper for IgBLAST v1.9, using IMGT germline references to assign V/J genes and CDR3. Reads were removed for weak V/J assignments (E-value above 1e-6), missing CDR3, stop codons, out-of-frame junctions, or ambiguous translated residues. V3J clonotypes were defined by identical inferred V gene, J gene, and CDR3 amino acid sequence. Percentage overlap between repertoires was computed as shared unique clonotypes divided by the size of the smaller repertoire. Three approaches were used to assess repertoire richness: RTK rarefaction, the Chao1 estimator, and Recon v2.1 estimates of unobserved clonotypes. Generation probabilities were computed with OLGA for all TCRbeta clonotypes obtained by the gDNA method from several donors. TCRdb limited this immuneACCESS table to in-frame rearrangements with V and J called. A share of clones is missing; checked studies link under half to unresolved V genes, and the rest is unexplained. V, J and clone size are taken as reported in that table, and D and trimming were inferred from the DNA itself. Within this sample are about 2.1 million clones, with around 93% of them counted one time only. More than 1.5% of the sample is taken by the ten largest.

For the CD8 naive samples, CD45RO-negative cells were positively selected for CCR7, yielding a CD45RA+CCR7+ population from which TemRA cells were excluded. The donors were healthy, HIV-negative adults who had no recently reported acute infections or vaccinations. Every donor was a Caucasian adult residing in Nashville, Tennessee, USA. After blood collection by leukapheresis, PBMCs were isolated using Ficoll-Histopaque density gradient centrifugation and then cryopreserved in the vapor phase of liquid nitrogen. Analytical flow cytometry was used to check the purity and quantity of every magnetically sorted T cell population. Each sorted fraction had its genomic DNA isolated and then quantified by UV absorbance on a Nanodrop 2000c. V loses 2 bases, J loses 4 bases, and the germline ends lie 15 bases apart. The CDR3 sequence holds 15 residues, the cysteine and phenylalanine included. Only the CDR3 DNA stays, 45 bases, in frame from base 1. The germline V gene yields MDHEN for CDR1 and SYDVKM for CDR2.

Material: naive CD8+ T cells from PBMCs. This specimen's cell subset or site label, per the study, means: CD45RA+CCR7+. The clonotype originates from a man younger than 35 in good health. Some clones in this sample may be carry-over from other donors' samples. The chain employs TRBV28 and TRBJ2-7; D gene: possibly TRBD1, on 6 matching bases. Here the CDR3 is given as CASSLVTGSQYEQYF. The DNA sequence is given as TGTGCCAGCAGTTTAGTAACAGGGTCCCAATACGAGCAGTACTTC. Reference TRBV28 and TRBJ2-7 proteins supply the regions before and after the CDR3; the full variable domain is: DVKVTQSSRYLVKRTGEKVFLECVQDMDHENMFWYRQDPGLGLRLIYFSYDVKMKEKGDIPEGYSVSREKKERFSLILESASTNQTSMYLCASSLVTGSQYEQYFGPGTRLTVT.